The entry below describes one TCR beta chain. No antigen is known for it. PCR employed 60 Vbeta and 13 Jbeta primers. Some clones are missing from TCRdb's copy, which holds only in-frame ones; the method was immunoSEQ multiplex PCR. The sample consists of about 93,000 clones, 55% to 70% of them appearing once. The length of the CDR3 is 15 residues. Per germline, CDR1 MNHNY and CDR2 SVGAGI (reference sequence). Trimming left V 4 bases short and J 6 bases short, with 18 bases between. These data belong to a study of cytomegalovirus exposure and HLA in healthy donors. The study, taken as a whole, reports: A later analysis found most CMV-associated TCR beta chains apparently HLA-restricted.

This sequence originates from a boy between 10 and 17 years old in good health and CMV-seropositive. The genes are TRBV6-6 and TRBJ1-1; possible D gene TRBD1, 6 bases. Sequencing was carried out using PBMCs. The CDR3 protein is CASSWRPDRLPEAFF. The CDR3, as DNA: TGTGCCAGCAGTTGGCGGCCCGACAGGCTGCCTGAAGCTTTCTTT.